Listed here are 32 T cell receptor beta chains from one sample, sequenced in a study of TIL therapy for anti-PD-1-resistant metastatic lung cancer. This was the immunoSEQ v3 assay. Profiled with immunoSEQ multiplex PCR; TCRdb holds only in-frame clones, not every one. The repertoire holds about 57,000 clones, roughly 85% seen once, with about 5% in the top ten. Time point here: pre-treatment sample, taken before nivolumab and TIL therapy. The input for sequencing was blood, taken at baseline. The receptor set was obtained from a woman aged 30 to 85 with non-small cell lung cancer.

The V gene is TRBV27, the J gene TRBJ2-7; 12 positions match TRBD1. CDR1 and CDR2 from the germline V gene are MNHEY and SMNVEV (reference sequence). V was pared by 5 bases and J by 1 base, with 6 bases of the junction left unmatched. CDR3 length equals 16 residues. CDR3 sequence: CASSPKGQGASYEQYF. The CDR3 region has the DNA TGTGCCAGCAGTCCCAAGGGACAGGGGGCTTCCTACGAGCAGTACTTC.

This chain links TRBV30 with TRBJ2-2, with 11 bases lining up with TRBD1. Germline assignment: CDR1 GTSNPN and CDR2 SVGIG (reference sequence). After removal of 0 bases from V and 6 bases from J, the junction contained 9 bases not matched to a gene. The CDR3 totals 17 residues. The CDR3: CAWSVLGRTGGPGELFF. As DNA, the CDR3 is TGTGCCTGGAGTGTATTGGGGAGGACAGGGGGCCCCGGGGAGCTGTTTTTT.

DNA for the CDR3: TGTGCCAGCAGCACCCTACCGGACTCAAGCTCCTACAATGAGCAGTTCTTC. The encoded protein is CASSTLPDSSSYNEQFF. The V gene is TRBV9, the J gene TRBJ2-1; perhaps TRBD2 as D (5 bases). V was clipped by 4 bases and J by 0 bases, with 17 bases between them. The CDR3 totals 17 residues. Germline CDR1 reads SGDLS; CDR2 reads YYNGEE.

This clone is a singleton in its sample. This sequence joins TRBV5-1 and TRBJ1-4; D is unclear. The germline gives CDR1 SGHRS, CDR2 YFSETQ. This CDR3 has 14 residues. Trimming took off 0 bases at V and 7 bases at J, with 10 bases between the two ends. In nucleotides, the CDR3 is TGCGCCAGCAGCTTGGGTGGGTACAGTGAAAAACTGTTTTTT. As protein: CASSLGGYSEKLFF.

The V call is TRBV27, the J call TRBJ2-7, with a tentative D call TRBD2 (6 bases). Germline V lookup: CDR1 MNHEY, CDR2 SMNVEV (reference sequence). V was clipped by 5 bases and J by 0 bases, with 14 bases between them. CDR3 length: 15 amino acids. The CDR3 nucleotides are TGTGCCAGCAGTCTTTATGCGGGACGCTCCTACGAGCAGTACTTC. Its translation is CASSLYAGRSYEQYF.

CDR3 sequence: CASSRNRGPQETQYF. CDR3 coding DNA: TGTGCCAGCAGCCGTAACAGGGGTCCCCAAGAGACCCAGTACTTC. This sequence joins TRBV7-6 and TRBJ2-5; TRBD1 agrees at 7 bases. The CDR3 is made up of 15 amino acids. Germline CDR1 SGHVS, CDR2 FNYEAQ. V lost 5 bases, J lost 1 base, and 7 bases stayed unmatched. Based on the CDR3 plus reference TRBV7-6 and TRBJ2-5, the full variable domain is GAGVSQSPRYKVTKRGQDVALRCDPISGHVSLYWYRQALGQGPEFLTYFNYEAQQDKSGLPNDRFSAERPEGSISTLTIQRTEQRDSAMYRCASSRNRGPQETQYFGPGTRLLVL.

This chain connects TRBV10-2 to TRBJ1-1; no clear D. The germline V gene encodes CDR1 WSHSY and CDR2 SAAADI. The CDR3 consists of 13 residues. The V end lost 1 base, the J end lost 1 base, and 4 bases lay between the germline ends. The CDR3 spells CASSEWENTEAFF. In DNA, the CDR3 is TGCGCCAGCAGTGAGTGGGAGAACACTGAAGCTTTCTTT.

The chain combines TRBV7-9 with TRBJ1-1; 7 bases agree with TRBD1. From germline, CDR1 is SEHNR and CDR2 FQNEAQ (reference sequence). V lost 5 bases to trimming and J lost 0 bases; unmatched junction nucleotides: 6. CDR3 size: 15 residues. For the CDR3, the DNA is TGTGCCAGCAGCGACTCACAGGGGTTGAACACTGAAGCTTTCTTT. This translates into CASSDSQGLNTEAFF.

The J gene is TRBJ2-7, the V gene TRBV23-1; 10 positions match TRBD2. TRBV23-1 is an open reading frame, and its role is uncertain. The CDR3 length is 16 residues. J lost 4 bases, V lost 2 bases, and 8 bases had no gene match. In DNA form, the CDR3 reads TGCGCCAGCAGTCAACTAGCGGGAGATATGGTTTACGAGCAGTACTTC. This encodes CASSQLAGDMVYEQYF.

The V call is TRBV19, the J call TRBJ2-2; D not resolved. There are 11 residues in the CDR3. Per germline, CDR1 LNHDA and CDR2 SQIVND (reference sequence). Trimming shortened V by 9 bases and J by 4 bases, and 6 bases separated the two germline ends. The CDR3 reads CASGGTGELFF. The CDR3 DNA reads as TGTGCCAGCGGCGGCACCGGGGAGCTGTTTTTT.

The chain employs TRBV19 and TRBJ1-2, with TRBD1 identical over 7 bases. Germline V gives CDR1 LNHDA, CDR2 SQIVND (reference sequence). The CDR3 extends over 13 amino acids. Trimming cost V 4 bases and J 4 bases; bases outside gene matches: 3. CDR3 region: CASSRQGFYGYTF. The CDR3 region has the DNA TGTGCCAGTAGTAGACAGGGCTTCTATGGCTACACCTTC.

The chain uses TRBV20-1 and TRBJ2-5; D is unresolved. The CDR3 spans 11 residues. V was cut by 6 bases and J by 3 bases, with 8 bases left in between. The germline CDR1 and CDR2 sequences are DFQATT and SNEGSKA (reference sequence). The CDR3 region has the DNA TGCAGTGCAAGGCCTGAAGAGACCCAGTACTTC. This codes for CSARPEETQYF.

The chain has TRBV13 and TRBJ2-7; 13 bases map to TRBD2. Germline values: CDR1 PRHDT, CDR2 FYEKMQ (reference sequence). This CDR3 has 14 amino acids. With V trimmed by 6 bases and J by 4 bases, 3 bases remained unmatched. Here the CDR3 reads CASRLAGGQYEQYF. The CDR3 region has the DNA TGTGCCAGCAGACTAGCGGGAGGGCAATACGAGCAGTACTTC.

The chain uses TRBV7-2 and TRBJ2-6; 8 positions match TRBD1. The CDR3 contains 16 residues. Germline values: CDR1 SGHTA, CDR2 FQGNSA. With V trimmed by 4 bases and J by 4 bases, 6 bases remained unmatched. CDR3 sequence reads: CASSSGQGSGANVLTF. CDR3 in DNA: TGTGCCAGCAGCTCCGGACAGGGTTCCGGGGCCAACGTCCTGACTTTC.

The J gene is TRBJ2-1, the V gene TRBV19; 10 bases line up with TRBD1. Germline CDR1 and CDR2: LNHDA and SQIVND (reference sequence). The V gene end was trimmed by 2 bases and the J gene end by 9 bases; junction bases not matched to a gene: 10. This CDR3 has 16 residues. The CDR3, as DNA: TGTGCCAGTAGTATATTGTCGGGACAGGGGATCATTGAGCAGTTCTTC. This gives the protein CASSILSGQGIIEQFF.

The chain carries TRBV5-1 and TRBJ1-2; a weak D match, TRBD1 (5 bases). The CDR3 is made up of 16 amino acids. The germline V gene encodes CDR1 SGHRS and CDR2 YFSETQ. Trimming pared 0 bases from V and 4 bases from J, leaving 16 bases between. The CDR3 region has the DNA TGCGCCAGCAGCTTGGGTCGGGGGTCAGAACTCTATGGCTACACCTTC. It is translated as CASSLGRGSELYGYTF.

The chain is built from TRBV5-4 and TRBJ2-5; 9 bases are a match to TRBD1. Germline V gene sequence: CDR1 SGHNT, CDR2 YYREEE (reference sequence). The CDR3 totals 14 residues. The V gene end was trimmed by 2 bases and the J gene end by 5 bases; junction bases not matched to a gene: 4. CDR3 loop: CASSFDRGMETQYF. In nucleotides, the CDR3 is TGTGCCAGCAGCTTTGACAGGGGGATGGAGACCCAGTACTTC.

This clone was observed once. The chain employs TRBV7-2 and TRBJ2-5; 7 positions agree with TRBD2. V trimming: 1 base; J trimming: 1 base; junction bases outside the gene matches: 3. The CDR3 has 15 residues. Looked up from germline, CDR1 is SGHTA and CDR2 is FQGNSA. The CDR3 reads CASSLGRGGQETQYF. CDR3 nucleotide sequence: TGTGCCAGCAGCTTAGGTCGCGGGGGCCAAGAGACCCAGTACTTC.

This CDR3 is CASNRQGTSTEAFF. The CDR3 region has the DNA TGTGCCAGCAACAGACAGGGAACCAGCACTGAAGCTTTCTTT. The genes are TRBV9 and TRBJ1-1; 7 bases line up with TRBD1. Losses at the gene ends were 6 bases for V and 4 bases for J; bases not matched to a gene: 9. Germline CDR1 SGDLS, CDR2 YYNGEE. The CDR3 has 14 amino acids.

In regard to this clone: This sample includes further DNA sequences coding for the same CDR3. The V and J genes are TRBV5-6 and TRBJ2-7; 8 bases fit TRBD1. Looked up from germline, CDR1 is SGHDT and CDR2 is YYEEEE. This CDR3 has 14 amino acids. V was pared by 4 bases and J by 4 bases, with 7 bases of the junction left unmatched. CDR3 in amino acids: CASSLGQGRYEQYF. In DNA, the CDR3 is TGTGCCAGCAGCCTCGGACAGGGCCGTTACGAGCAGTACTTC.

Points on this clone: Sequence at one end of the junction differs from germline and may be a read error. Here the CDR3 DNA reads TGTGCCAGCAGCTCAGACAGAGAGCAAGGAACCCAGCACTTC. Its translation is CASSSDREQGTQHF. The rearrangement links TRBV7-8 to TRBJ2-5; maybe TRBD1 (5 bases). The V gene's germline CDR1 is SGHVS and CDR2 FQNEAQ. The CDR3 sequence is 14 residues long.

A word on this clone: At one of its ends the junction is not consistent with the germline gene, which may arise from a read error. The chain has TRBV7-9 and TRBJ1-2, with 8 bases lining up with TRBD1. The CDR3 is 14 amino acids. Germline V CDR1 and CDR2: SEHNR, FQNEAQ (reference sequence). The CDR3 bases are TGTGCCAGCAACTTAAACAGGGGGACCTATGGCTACACCTTC. Translated, it gives CASNLNRGTYGYTF.

J is TRBJ2-5 and V is TRBV18; no firm D call. The CDR3 consists of 15 residues. V dropped 0 bases and J dropped 1 base, with 9 bases sitting between them. Looked up from germline, CDR1 is KGHSH and CDR2 is LQKENI. The CDR3: CASSPPRQAQETQYF. The CDR3 nucleotides read TGTGCCAGCTCACCACCGCGGCAGGCCCAAGAGACCCAGTACTTC.

The table lists this clone with a few counts. CDR3 bases: TGTGCCAGCAGTTTAGGGGACAGGGGGCCGAAGCAGTACTTC. It codes for CASSLGDRGPKQYF. The chain is built from TRBV28 and TRBJ2-7; 12 bases are a match to TRBD1. Germline values: CDR1 MDHEN, CDR2 SYDVKM. The CDR3 covers 14 residues. The V and J ends lost 2 bases and 8 bases, in that order; junction bases with no gene match: 4.

The chain carries TRBV7-9 and TRBJ2-5, with TRBD1 identical over 7 bases. CDR1 SEHNR and CDR2 FQNEAQ come from the germline V gene (reference sequence). Trimming cost V 7 bases and J 3 bases; bases outside gene matches: 8. The CDR3 is 14 amino acids. The DNA for the CDR3 is TGTGCCAGCACCAAGGGGGCGGTCGAAGAGACCCAGTACTTC. Amino acid sequence: CASTKGAVEETQYF.

The V call is TRBV7-2, the J call TRBJ1-1; D is ambiguous. The CDR3 runs to 14 residues. The germline V and J ends were trimmed by 3 bases and 1 base, with 9 bases remaining between them. The germline gives CDR1 SGHTA, CDR2 FQGNSA. The CDR3 DNA reads TGTGCCAGCAGCTTCGAAAGGGCGAACACTGAAGCTTTCTTT. Encoded protein: CASSFERANTEAFF.

The chain uses TRBV5-1 and TRBJ2-1, with 11 nucleotides matching TRBD2. Germline assignment: CDR1 SGHRS and CDR2 YFSETQ. The CDR3 consists of 16 residues. The trim removed 4 bases at V and 7 bases at J, leaving 10 bases unmatched. CDR3 sequence reads: CASSVNRLAGFNEQFF. CDR3 coding DNA: TGCGCCAGCAGCGTTAATCGACTAGCGGGGTTTAATGAGCAGTTCTTC.

As DNA, the CDR3 is TGCGCCAGCAGCTGGGGGACAGGGGACACAGATACGCAGTATTTT. This gives the protein CASSWGTGDTDTQYF. V gene TRBV5-1 combines with J gene TRBJ2-3; 10 nucleotides match TRBD1. In germline, CDR1 is SGHRS, CDR2 YFSETQ. V was pared by 3 bases and J by 2 bases, with 3 bases of the junction left unmatched. The CDR3 runs to 15 residues.

This clone was picked up one time. The V call is TRBV5-1, the J call TRBJ1-5; maybe TRBD1 (5 bases). The CDR3 is 16 residues long. V was clipped by 0 bases and J by 0 bases, with 10 bases between them. Germline V gene sequence: CDR1 SGHRS, CDR2 YFSETQ. The CDR3 region has the DNA TGCGCCAGCAGCTTGGAAGGGGTAGGTAGCAATCAGCCCCAGCATTTT. This encodes CASSLEGVGSNQPQHF.

The rearrangement uses TRBV5-5 and TRBJ2-7; D is unclear. Per the germline V gene, CDR1 is SGHKS and CDR2 is YYEKEE (reference sequence). Trimming removed 0 bases from V and 6 bases from J, with 7 bases in between. The CDR3 is 12 residues long. The CDR3 DNA follows: TGTGCCAGCAGCTTGGGCCCCCGCGAGCAGTACTTC. Translating gives CASSLGPREQYF.

The rearrangement joins TRBV4-1 to TRBJ2-2; 7 nucleotides align to TRBD2. The CDR3 is 16 amino acids. The J segment lost 6 bases and the V segment lost 3 bases, leaving 10 bases of the junction unmatched. Germline V gives CDR1 MGHRA, CDR2 YSYEKL. The CDR3 reads CASSHPGRKTPGELFF. CDR3 in DNA: TGCGCCAGCAGCCACCCCGGGAGGAAGACGCCCGGGGAGCTGTTTTTT.

J is TRBJ1-1 and V is TRBV30; 7 bases are shared with TRBD1. Germline V gives CDR1 GTSNPN, CDR2 SVGIG (reference sequence). The CDR3 consists of 15 residues. V shed 4 bases, J shed 0 bases, and the junction held 8 bases outside the gene matches. DNA of the CDR3: TGTGCCTGGAACGGACAGGAGGGGATGAACACTGAAGCTTTCTTT. This sequence encodes CAWNGQEGMNTEAFF.